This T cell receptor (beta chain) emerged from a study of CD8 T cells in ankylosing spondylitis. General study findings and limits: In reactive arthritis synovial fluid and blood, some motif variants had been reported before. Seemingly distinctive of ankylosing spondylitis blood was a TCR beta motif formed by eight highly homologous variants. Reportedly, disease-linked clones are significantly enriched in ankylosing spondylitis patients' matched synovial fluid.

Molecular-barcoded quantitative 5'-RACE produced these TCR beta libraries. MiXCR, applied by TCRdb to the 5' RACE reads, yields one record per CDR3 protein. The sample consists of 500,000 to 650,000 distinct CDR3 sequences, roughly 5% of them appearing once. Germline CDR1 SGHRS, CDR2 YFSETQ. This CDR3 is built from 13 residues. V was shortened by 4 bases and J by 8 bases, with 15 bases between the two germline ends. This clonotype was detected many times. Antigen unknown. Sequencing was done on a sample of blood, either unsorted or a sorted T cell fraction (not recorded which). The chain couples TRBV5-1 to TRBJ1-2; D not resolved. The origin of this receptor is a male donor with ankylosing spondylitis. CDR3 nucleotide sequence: TGCGCCAGCAGCGCGGAAGCCGGGGTCGGCTACACCTTC. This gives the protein CASSAEAGVGYTF. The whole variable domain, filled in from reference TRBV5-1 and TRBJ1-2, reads KAGVTQTPRYLIKTRGQQVTLSCSPISGHRSVSWYQQTPGQGLQFLFEYFSETQRNKGNFPGRFSGRQFSNSRSEMNVSTLELGDSALYLCASSAEAGVGYTFGSGTRLTVV.